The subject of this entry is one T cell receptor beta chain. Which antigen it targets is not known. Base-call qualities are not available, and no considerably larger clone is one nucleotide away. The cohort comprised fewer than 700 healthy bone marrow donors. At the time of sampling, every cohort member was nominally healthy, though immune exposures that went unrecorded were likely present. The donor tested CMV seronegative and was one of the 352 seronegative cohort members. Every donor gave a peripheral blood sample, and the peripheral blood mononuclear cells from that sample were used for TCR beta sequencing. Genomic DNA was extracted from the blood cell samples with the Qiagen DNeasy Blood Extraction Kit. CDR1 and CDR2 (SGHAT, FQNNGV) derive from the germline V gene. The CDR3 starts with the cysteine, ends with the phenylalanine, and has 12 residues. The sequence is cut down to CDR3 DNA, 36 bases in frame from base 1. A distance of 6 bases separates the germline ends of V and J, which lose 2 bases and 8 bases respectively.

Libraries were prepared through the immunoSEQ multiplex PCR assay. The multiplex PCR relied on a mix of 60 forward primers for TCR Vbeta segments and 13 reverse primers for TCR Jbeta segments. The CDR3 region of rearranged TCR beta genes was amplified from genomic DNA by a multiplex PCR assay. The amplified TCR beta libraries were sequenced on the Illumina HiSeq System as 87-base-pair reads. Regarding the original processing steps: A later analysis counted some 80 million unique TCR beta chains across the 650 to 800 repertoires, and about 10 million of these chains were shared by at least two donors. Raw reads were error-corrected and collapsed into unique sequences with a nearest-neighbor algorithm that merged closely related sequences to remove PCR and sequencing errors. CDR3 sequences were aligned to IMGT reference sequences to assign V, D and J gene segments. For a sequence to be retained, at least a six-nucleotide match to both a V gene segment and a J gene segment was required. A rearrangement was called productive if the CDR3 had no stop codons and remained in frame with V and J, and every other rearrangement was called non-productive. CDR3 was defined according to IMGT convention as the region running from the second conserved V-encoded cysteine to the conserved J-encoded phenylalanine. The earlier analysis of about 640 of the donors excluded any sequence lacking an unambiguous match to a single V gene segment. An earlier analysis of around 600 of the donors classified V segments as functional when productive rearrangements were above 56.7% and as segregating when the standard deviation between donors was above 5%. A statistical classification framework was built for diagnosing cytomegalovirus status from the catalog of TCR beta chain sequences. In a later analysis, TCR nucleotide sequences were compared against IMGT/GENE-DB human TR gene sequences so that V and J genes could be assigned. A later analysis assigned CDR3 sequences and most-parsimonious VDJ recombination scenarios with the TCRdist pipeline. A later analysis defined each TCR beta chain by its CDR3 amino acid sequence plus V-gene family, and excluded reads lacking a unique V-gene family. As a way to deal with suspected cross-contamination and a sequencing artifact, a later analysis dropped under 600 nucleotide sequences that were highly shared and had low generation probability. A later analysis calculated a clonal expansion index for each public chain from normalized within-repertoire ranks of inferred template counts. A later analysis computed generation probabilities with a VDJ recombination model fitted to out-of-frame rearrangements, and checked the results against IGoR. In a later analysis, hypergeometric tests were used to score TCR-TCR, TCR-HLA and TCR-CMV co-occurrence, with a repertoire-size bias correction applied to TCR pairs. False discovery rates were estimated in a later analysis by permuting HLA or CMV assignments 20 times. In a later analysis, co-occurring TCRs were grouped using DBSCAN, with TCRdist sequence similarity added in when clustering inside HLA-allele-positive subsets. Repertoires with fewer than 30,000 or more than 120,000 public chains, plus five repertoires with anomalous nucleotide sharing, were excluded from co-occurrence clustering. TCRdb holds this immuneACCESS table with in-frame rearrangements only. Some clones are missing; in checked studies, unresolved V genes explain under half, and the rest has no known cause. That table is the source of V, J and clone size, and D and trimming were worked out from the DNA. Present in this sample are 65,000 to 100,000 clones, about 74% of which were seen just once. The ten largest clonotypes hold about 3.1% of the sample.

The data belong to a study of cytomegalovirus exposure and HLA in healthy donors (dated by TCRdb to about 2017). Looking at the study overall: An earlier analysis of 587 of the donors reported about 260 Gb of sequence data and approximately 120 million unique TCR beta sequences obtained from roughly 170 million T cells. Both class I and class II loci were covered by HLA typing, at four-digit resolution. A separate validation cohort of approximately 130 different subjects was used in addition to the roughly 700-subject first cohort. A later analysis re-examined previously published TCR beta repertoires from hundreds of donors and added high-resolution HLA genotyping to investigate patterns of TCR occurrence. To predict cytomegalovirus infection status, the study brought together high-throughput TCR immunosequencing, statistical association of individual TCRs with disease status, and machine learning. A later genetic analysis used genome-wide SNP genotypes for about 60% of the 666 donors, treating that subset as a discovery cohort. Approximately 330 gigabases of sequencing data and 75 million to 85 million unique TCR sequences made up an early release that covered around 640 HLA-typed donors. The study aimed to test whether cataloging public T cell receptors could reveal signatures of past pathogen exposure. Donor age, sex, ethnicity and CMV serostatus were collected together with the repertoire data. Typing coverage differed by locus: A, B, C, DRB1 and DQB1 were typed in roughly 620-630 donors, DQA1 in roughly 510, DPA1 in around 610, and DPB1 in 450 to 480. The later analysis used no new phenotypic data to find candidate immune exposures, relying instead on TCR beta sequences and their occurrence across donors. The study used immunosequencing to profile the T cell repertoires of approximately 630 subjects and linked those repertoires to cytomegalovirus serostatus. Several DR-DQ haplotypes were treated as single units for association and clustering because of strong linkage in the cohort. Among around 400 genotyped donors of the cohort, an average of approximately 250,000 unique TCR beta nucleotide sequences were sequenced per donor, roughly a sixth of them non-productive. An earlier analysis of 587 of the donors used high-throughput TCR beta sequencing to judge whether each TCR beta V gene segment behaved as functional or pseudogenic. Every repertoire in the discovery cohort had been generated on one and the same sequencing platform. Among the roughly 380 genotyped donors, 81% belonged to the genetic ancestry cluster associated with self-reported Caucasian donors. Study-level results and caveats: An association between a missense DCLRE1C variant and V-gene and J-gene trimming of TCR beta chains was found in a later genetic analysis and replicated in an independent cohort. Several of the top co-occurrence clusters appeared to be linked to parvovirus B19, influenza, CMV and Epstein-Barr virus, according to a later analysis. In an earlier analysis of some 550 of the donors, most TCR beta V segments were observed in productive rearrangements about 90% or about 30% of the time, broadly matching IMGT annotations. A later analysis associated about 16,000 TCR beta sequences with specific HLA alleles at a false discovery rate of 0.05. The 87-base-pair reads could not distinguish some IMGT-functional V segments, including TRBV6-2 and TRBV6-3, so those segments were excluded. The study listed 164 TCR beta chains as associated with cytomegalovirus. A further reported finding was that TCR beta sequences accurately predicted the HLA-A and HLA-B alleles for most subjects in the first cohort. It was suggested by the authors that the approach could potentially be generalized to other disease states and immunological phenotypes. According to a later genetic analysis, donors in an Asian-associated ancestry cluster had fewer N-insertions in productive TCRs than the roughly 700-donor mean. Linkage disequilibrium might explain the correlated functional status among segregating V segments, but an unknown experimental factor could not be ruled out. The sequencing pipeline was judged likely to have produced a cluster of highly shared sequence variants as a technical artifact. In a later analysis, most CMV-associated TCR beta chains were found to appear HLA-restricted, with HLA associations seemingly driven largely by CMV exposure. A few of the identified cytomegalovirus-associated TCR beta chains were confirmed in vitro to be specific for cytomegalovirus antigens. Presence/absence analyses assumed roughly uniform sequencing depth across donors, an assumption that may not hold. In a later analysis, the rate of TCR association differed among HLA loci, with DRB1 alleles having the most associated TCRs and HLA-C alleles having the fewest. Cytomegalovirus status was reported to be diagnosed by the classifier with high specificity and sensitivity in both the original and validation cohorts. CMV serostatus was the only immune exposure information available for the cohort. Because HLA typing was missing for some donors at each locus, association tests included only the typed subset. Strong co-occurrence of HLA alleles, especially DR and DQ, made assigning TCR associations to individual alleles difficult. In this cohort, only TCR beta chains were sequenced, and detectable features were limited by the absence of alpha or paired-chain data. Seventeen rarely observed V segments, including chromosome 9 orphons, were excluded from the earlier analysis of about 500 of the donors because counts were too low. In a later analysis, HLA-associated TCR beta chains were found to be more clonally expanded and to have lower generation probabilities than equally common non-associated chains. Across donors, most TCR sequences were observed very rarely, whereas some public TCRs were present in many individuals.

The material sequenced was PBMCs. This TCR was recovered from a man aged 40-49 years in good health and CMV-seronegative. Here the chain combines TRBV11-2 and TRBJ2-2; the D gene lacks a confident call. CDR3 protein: CASSLLPGELFF. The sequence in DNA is TGTGCCAGCAGCTTACTTCCGGGGGAGCTGTTTTTT.